Below, 31 T cell receptor beta chains from the same sample are listed, as sequenced in a study of blood T cell repertoires in COVID-19. TCRdb's copy holds only in-frame clones and misses some; the assay was immunoSEQ multiplex PCR. The sample holds about 140,000 clones, approximately 88% seen once. Sequencing was done on a sample of peripheral blood. The source is a human donor in a cohort sampled during active COVID-19.

This clone appeared a single time. A junction end diverges from the germline sequence, so it may reflect a read error. The CDR3 sequence: CASTLRLAENYNEQFF. For the CDR3, the DNA is TGCGCCAGCACCTTGCGACTAGCGGAGAACTACAATGAGCAGTTCTTC. The chain joins TRBV5-1 to TRBJ2-1, with 9 bases aligning to TRBD2. The CDR3 is 16 residues long. The germline V gene has CDR1 SGHRS and CDR2 YFSETQ.

In its sample, this clone was seen once. CDR3 DNA sequence: TGTGCCAGCAGCTTATATCCGGTTACAGGAAGCGAGCAGTACTTC. This encodes CASSLYPVTGSEQYF. The chain recombines TRBV7-2 with TRBJ2-7; a possible D gene is TRBD1 (5 bases). Germline V gene data show CDR1 as SGHTA and CDR2 as FQGNSA. CDR3 length: 15 amino acids. V was cut by 2 bases and J by 6 bases, with 17 bases left in between.

The chain carries TRBV15 and TRBJ1-1; 9 nucleotides line up with TRBD1. CDR1 is LNHNV and CDR2 is YYDKDF in the germline V gene (reference sequence). The CDR3 covers 15 residues. The V and J ends lost 1 base and 5 bases, in that order; junction bases with no gene match: 5. CDR3 coding DNA: TGTGCCACCAGCAGAGGACAGGGGGTTGATACTGAAGCTTTCTTT. It encodes CATSRGQGVDTEAFF.

The rearrangement joins TRBV11-3 to TRBJ2-7; 8 bases are shared with TRBD1. V lost 3 bases, J lost 0 bases, and 1 base stayed unmatched. This CDR3 comprises 14 residues. Germline V CDR1 and CDR2: SGHNT, YENEEA. CDR3 sequence reads: CASSLTGASYEQYF. Written as DNA, the CDR3 is TGTGCCAGCAGCTTGACAGGGGCCTCCTACGAGCAGTACTTC.

The rearrangement uses TRBV6-5 and TRBJ2-5, with TRBD2 matching over 9 bases. V trimming: 4 bases; J trimming: 0 bases; junction bases outside the gene matches: 3. Per the germline V gene, CDR1 is MNHEY and CDR2 is SVGAGI. The CDR3 runs 15 residues. CDR3 sequence reads: CASSSPSGDQETQYF. The CDR3 DNA reads as TGTGCCAGCAGTTCGCCTAGCGGGGACCAAGAGACCCAGTACTTC.

This clone was picked up one time. The chain has TRBV30 and TRBJ2-5; a possible D gene is TRBD2 (7 bases). V was shortened by 2 bases and J by 5 bases, with 18 bases between the two germline ends. Germline values: CDR1 GTSNPN, CDR2 SVGIG (reference sequence). The CDR3 has 15 residues. The CDR3, as DNA: TGTGCCTGGAGTTCAGGGCGGGGGCCCACGGAGACCCAGTACTTC. It encodes CAWSSGRGPTETQYF.

The chain combines TRBV2 with TRBJ2-6; TRBD1 is a possible D gene (5 bases). The CDR3 runs 16 residues. In germline, CDR1 is SNHLY, CDR2 FYNNEI. The germline V and J ends were trimmed by 3 bases and 1 base, with 10 bases remaining between them. The CDR3 region has the DNA TGTGCCAGCAGTGAGGTCAGGGAATCTGGGGCCAACGTCCTGACTTTC. Translating it yields CASSEVRESGANVLTF. Variable domain in full (rest from reference TRBV2 and TRBJ2-6): EPEVTQTPSHQVTQMGQEVILRCVPISNHLYFYWYRQILGQKVEFLVSFYNNEISEKSEIFDDQFSVERPDGSNFTLKIRSTKLEDSAMYFCASSEVRESGANVLTFGAGSRLTVL.

CDR3 nucleotides: TGTGCCAGCAGCGTCTCAATGGACTACACCGGGGAGCTGTTTTTT. This sequence encodes CASSVSMDYTGELFF. The V gene is TRBV9, the J gene TRBJ2-2, with TRBD2 as a possible D gene (5 bases). Germline lookup yields CDR1 SGDLS and CDR2 YYNGEE. The CDR3 contains 15 residues. Trimming cost V 2 bases and J 3 bases, with 11 bases left between them. The variable domain in full, completed from reference TRBV9 and TRBJ2-2, reads DSGVTQTPKHLITATGQRVTLRCSPRSGDLSVYWYQQSLDQGLQFLIQYYNGEERAKGNILERFSAQQFPDLHSELNLSSLELGDSALYFCASSVSMDYTGELFFGEGSRLTVL.

V gene TRBV5-4 combines with J gene TRBJ2-2; 9 bases agree with TRBD1. Trimming cost V 2 bases and J 3 bases; bases outside gene matches: 8. CDR3 length equals 17 residues. Germline V gene sequence: CDR1 SGHNT, CDR2 YYREEE (reference sequence). The CDR3 DNA reads TGTGCCAGCAGCTTACCCCCGGGACAGGGTGACACCGGGGAGCTGTTTTTT. It yields the protein CASSLPPGQGDTGELFF.

This rearrangement joins TRBV30 to TRBJ1-4, with 7 nucleotides matching TRBD1. The CDR3 length is 15 residues. J gave up 6 bases and V 3 bases, and 10 bases lay outside the gene matches. Looked up from germline, CDR1 is GTSNPN and CDR2 is SVGIG (reference sequence). CDR3 sequence: CAWRSTGTAYEKLFF. The CDR3 DNA follows: TGTGCCTGGAGGTCCACCGGGACAGCGTATGAAAAACTGTTTTTT.

This clone was counted a few times. The CDR3 DNA sequence: TGTGCCTGGAGCGTAGGGGAATCCTACGAGCAGTACTTC. This gives the protein CAWSVGESYEQYF. V is TRBV30 and J is TRBJ2-7; D is possibly TRBD1 (5 bases). This CDR3 spans 13 amino acids. Deletions cut 3 bases from V and 1 base from J, with 10 bases between. Germline CDR1 reads GTSNPN; CDR2 reads SVGIG (reference sequence).

This clone appeared once. V usage is TRBV6-1 and J usage is TRBJ2-7, with D maybe TRBD2 (6 bases). CDR3 length equals 15 residues. Trimming removed 2 bases from V and 3 bases from J, with 14 bases in between. Germline CDR1 is MNHNS and CDR2 is SASEGT. The CDR3 sequence: CASSELGLKLYEQYF. DNA of the CDR3: TGTGCCAGCAGTGAACTGGGACTGAAACTCTACGAGCAGTACTTC.

This chain connects TRBV7-2 to TRBJ2-7; 7 bases match TRBD2. The germline V gene has CDR1 SGHTA and CDR2 FQGNSA. The trim removed 1 base at V and 2 bases at J, leaving 8 bases unmatched. The CDR3 consists of 16 residues. This CDR3 is CASSLGGRGIPYEQYF. DNA for the CDR3: TGTGCCAGCAGCTTAGGAGGGCGGGGGATCCCCTACGAGCAGTACTTC.

The CDR3 is CASSAGDGQPQHF. CDR3 DNA: TGCGCCAGCAGCGCAGGGGATGGTCAGCCCCAGCATTTT. The genes are TRBV5-1 and TRBJ1-5; weak D call: TRBD1 (6 bases). CDR1 SGHRS and CDR2 YFSETQ come from the germline V gene. Trimming cost V 4 bases and J 6 bases, with 11 bases left between them. The CDR3 is 13 residues long. Combining the CDR3 with reference TRBV5-1 and TRBJ1-5 gives the whole variable domain KAGVTQTPRYLIKTRGQQVTLSCSPISGHRSVSWYQQTPGQGLQFLFEYFSETQRNKGNFPGRFSGRQFSNSRSEMNVSTLELGDSALYLCASSAGDGQPQHFGDGTRLSIL.

The chain combines TRBV28 with TRBJ2-7, with D perhaps TRBD1 (5 bases). Per the germline V gene, CDR1 is MDHEN and CDR2 is SYDVKM. V lost 8 bases and J 0 bases, leaving 14 bases between the germline ends. The CDR3 totals 14 residues. CDR3 DNA: TGTGCCAGCTACTCAAAGGGGCACTCCTACGAGCAGTACTTC. Translated: CASYSKGHSYEQYF. The entire variable domain, with the rest obtained from reference TRBV28 and TRBJ2-7, is as follows: DVKVTQSSRYLVKRTGEKVFLECVQDMDHENMFWYRQDPGLGLRLIYFSYDVKMKEKGDIPEGYSVSREKKERFSLILESASTNQTSMYLCASYSKGHSYEQYFGPGTRLTVT.

This clone turned up a few times. The rearrangement links TRBV5-8 to TRBJ1-6; 10 positions match TRBD1. The CDR3 length is 15 residues. CDR1 SGHTS and CDR2 YDEGEE come from the germline V gene. The junction had 3 bases not matched to a gene; V was cut back by 2 bases and J by 7 bases. The CDR3 reads CASSFGQGGNSPLHF. CDR3 DNA: TGTGCCAGCAGCTTTGGACAGGGGGGCAATTCACCCCTCCACTTT.

Written as DNA, the CDR3 is TGTGCCAGCAGCCAAGCGCGCTCAACAGGGGTAACGAATGAAAAACTGTTTTTT. It yields the protein CASSQARSTGVTNEKLFF. The chain uses TRBV7-9 and TRBJ1-4; 7 bases agree with TRBD1. V was clipped by 5 bases and J by 5 bases; unmatched bases: 17. This CDR3 is 18 amino acids long. CDR1 is SEHNR and CDR2 is FQNEAQ in the germline V gene (reference sequence).

V is TRBV5-5 and J is TRBJ2-7; D may be TRBD1 (6 bases). The CDR3 runs to 15 residues. Germline assignment: CDR1 SGHKS and CDR2 YYEKEE (reference sequence). Trimming took 2 bases from V and 3 from J, leaving 15 bases between them. The CDR3 DNA sequence: TGTGCCAGCAGCTTAGAGGACAGCGGAGTCTACGAGCAGTACTTC. It specifies CASSLEDSGVYEQYF.

The chain recombines TRBV2 with TRBJ1-1; D gene unclear. Germline V gene sequence: CDR1 SNHLY, CDR2 FYNNEI. CDR3 length equals 12 residues. V lost 7 bases and J 2 bases, leaving 8 bases between the germline ends. Here the CDR3 DNA reads TGTGCCAGCAAATGGGCCAACACTGAAGCTTTCTTT. It encodes CASKWANTEAFF.

The chain is built from TRBV6-5 and TRBJ2-7, with TRBD1 matching over 9 bases. The length of the CDR3 is 13 residues. J lost 4 bases, V lost 2 bases, and 0 bases had no gene match. The germline V gene encodes CDR1 MNHEY and CDR2 SVGAGI. The CDR3 protein is CASSYDRGYEQYF. CDR3 coding DNA: TGTGCCAGCAGTTACGACAGGGGGTACGAGCAGTACTTC.

This clone was seen more than once but under ten times. The rearrangement joins TRBV11-2 to TRBJ2-7; 10 positions match TRBD2. CDR3 length equals 15 residues. Germline V gene lookup returns CDR1 SGHAT and CDR2 FQNNGV. V shed 4 bases, J shed 4 bases, and the junction held 7 bases outside the gene matches. The CDR3 DNA reads TGTGCCAGCAGCTCTGTAGCGGGAGGTCGATACGAGCAGTACTTC. The encoded protein is CASSSVAGGRYEQYF.

Of note for this clone: Other DNA variants within this sample encode the same CDR3. V and J are TRBV6-2 or TRBV6-3 and TRBJ2-7; D gene unclear. Germline V gene sequence: CDR1 MNHEY, CDR2 SVGEGT. This CDR3 contains 14 residues. With 2 bases removed from V and 0 bases from J, the gap between germline ends came to 8 bases. The CDR3 nucleotides read TGTGCCAGCAGTTACGGGCTAAACTCCTACGAGCAGTACTTC. Translating it yields CASSYGLNSYEQYF.

On this clone itself: The junction shows a germline mismatch at one end, possibly a read error. The rearrangement links TRBV19 to TRBJ1-1; TRBD1 is a possible D gene (5 bases). Germline V gene lookup returns CDR1 LNHDA and CDR2 SQIVND (reference sequence). The CDR3 is 10 residues long. DNA for the CDR3: TGTGCCAGTACTGGAGGGACTGTCTTATTT. Translating gives CASTGGTVLF. Variable domain in full (rest from reference TRBV19 and TRBJ1-1): DGGITQSPKYLFRKEGQNVTLSCEQNLNHDAMYWYRQDPGQGLRLIYYSQIVNDFQKGDIAEGYSVSREKKESFPLTVTSAQKNPTAFYLCASTGGTVLFGQGTRLTVV.

The chain couples TRBV14 to TRBJ1-6; D is uncertain. CDR3 length: 15 residues. V lost 4 bases and J 7 bases, leaving 14 bases between the germline ends. Germline V gene lookup returns CDR1 SGHDN and CDR2 FVKESK. CDR3 region: CASSRKVQVNSPLHF. In DNA, the CDR3 is TGTGCCAGCAGCCGGAAGGTCCAGGTAAATTCACCCCTCCACTTT.

The V and J genes are TRBV10-3 and TRBJ2-7, with 10 bases lining up with TRBD1. Germline V gene lookup returns CDR1 ENHRY and CDR2 SYGVKD. The CDR3 loop spans 14 amino acids. After removal of 8 bases from V and 6 bases from J, the junction contained 10 bases not matched to a gene. For the CDR3, the DNA is TGTGCCATCGGCCCGGGACAGGGGCTGAGCGAGCAGTACTTC. Protein product: CAIGPGQGLSEQYF.

The CDR3 reads CASSVQGNYGYTF. The CDR3 DNA reads TGTGCCAGCAGTGTCCAGGGGAACTATGGCTACACCTTC. The J gene is TRBJ1-2, the V gene TRBV27; D is possibly TRBD1 (6 bases). CDR1 MNHEY and CDR2 SMNVEV come from the germline V gene (reference sequence). The CDR3 covers 13 residues. Between the trimmed V and J ends, which lost 5 bases and 2 bases, there was a span of 9 bases.

This clone has only a few counts. This sequence joins TRBV6-1 and TRBJ2-7; the D gene is possibly TRBD1 (6 bases). Germline CDR1 is MNHNS and CDR2 is SASEGT. Trimming took off 1 base at V and 6 bases at J, with 16 bases between the two ends. The CDR3 has 15 residues. CDR3 nucleotide sequence: TGTGCCAGCAGTGAAGGGATTCCGGGACAAGTCGAGCAGTACTTC. It encodes CASSEGIPGQVEQYF.

This chain connects TRBV2 to TRBJ2-1; 7 bases map to TRBD2. Trimming at V came to 6 bases and at J to 6 bases, leaving 5 bases not matched to a gene. This CDR3 is built from 13 residues. Germline V lookup: CDR1 SNHLY, CDR2 FYNNEI. The CDR3 spells CASRVLAANEQFF. In DNA, the CDR3 is TGTGCCAGCAGAGTCCTAGCGGCCAATGAGCAGTTCTTC.

V is TRBV3-1 (or the pseudogene TRBV3-2) and J is TRBJ1-1, with unresolved D. The CDR3 runs to 13 residues. The ends were cut back, 4 bases at V and 0 bases at J, with 6 bases in the middle. Germline V gives CDR1 LGHDT, CDR2 YNNKEL (reference sequence). CDR3 amino acids: CASSPTLNTEAFF. Written as DNA, the CDR3 is TGTGCCAGCAGCCCGACACTGAACACTGAAGCTTTCTTT.

The V gene is TRBV2, the J gene TRBJ2-7, with 8 positions matching TRBD1. The trim removed 7 bases at V and 4 bases at J, leaving 15 bases unmatched. The CDR3 spans 16 residues. CDR1 is SNHLY, CDR2 FYNNEI, per germline. DNA of the CDR3: TGTGCCAGCACCAGGATCGGACAGGGCACTAGTTACGAGCAGTACTTC. It codes for CASTRIGQGTSYEQYF. The full variable domain, in which reference TRBV2 and TRBJ2-7 provide the parts outside the CDR3, is EPEVTQTPSHQVTQMGQEVILRCVPISNHLYFYWYRQILGQKVEFLVSFYNNEISEKSEIFDDQFSVERPDGSNFTLKIRSTKLEDSAMYFCASTRIGQGTSYEQYFGPGTRLTVT.

A note on this clone: The same CDR3 also results from other DNA sequences found in this sample. The V gene is TRBV7-2, the J gene TRBJ2-7; 7 bases fit TRBD1. The CDR3 covers 14 residues. V lost 1 base and J lost 3; bases outside the gene matches: 3. Germline V gene lookup returns CDR1 SGHTA and CDR2 FQGNSA. The CDR3 DNA follows: TGTGCCAGCAGCTTAGATCCAGGGGGCTACGAGCAGTACTTC. It yields the protein CASSLDPGGYEQYF.